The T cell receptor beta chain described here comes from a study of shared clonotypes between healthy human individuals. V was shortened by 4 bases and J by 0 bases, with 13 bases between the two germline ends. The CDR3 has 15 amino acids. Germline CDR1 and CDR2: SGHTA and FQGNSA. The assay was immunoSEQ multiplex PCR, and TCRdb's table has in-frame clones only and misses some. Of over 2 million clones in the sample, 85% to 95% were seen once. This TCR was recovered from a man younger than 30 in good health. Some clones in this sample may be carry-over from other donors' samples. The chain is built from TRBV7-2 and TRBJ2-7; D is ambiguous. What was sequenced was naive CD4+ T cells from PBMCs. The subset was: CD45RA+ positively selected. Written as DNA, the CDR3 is TGTGCCAGCAGCTCCCCCCTGTTTGGCTCCTACGAGCAGTACTTC. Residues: CASSSPLFGSYEQYF. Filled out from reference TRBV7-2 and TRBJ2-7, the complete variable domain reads GAGVSQSPSNKVTEKGKDVELRCDPISGHTALYWYRQSLGQGLEFLIYFQGNSAPDKSGLPSDRFSAERTGGSVSTLTIQRTQQEDSAVYLCASSSPLFGSYEQYFGPGTRLTVT.